Reported below is one TCR beta chain. Antigen specificity is unknown. The germline V gene encodes CDR1 MDHEN and CDR2 SYDVKM. The CDR3 totals 13 residues. The V end was cut by 6 bases, the J end by 0 bases, with 6 bases between. This specimen belongs to a study of shared clonotypes between healthy human individuals. Regarding the study as a whole: Among donors, sharing of clonotypes was expected to be affected by sequencing depth.

Using immunoSEQ multiplex PCR, the repertoire was profiled, and TCRdb retains in-frame clones only, with some absent. The sample contains millions of clones, approximately 94% of which appear only once. CD45RO-negative CD8 cells positively selected for CCR7 made up the naive population, which excluded terminally differentiated effector memory CD45RA+ cells. Sequencing was done on a sample of naive CD8+ T cells sorted from blood. This clonotype was obtained from a young man in good health. This chain connects TRBV28 to TRBJ1-5; D is ambiguous. For the CDR3, the DNA is TGTGCCAGCAGCTACTATAGCAATCAGCCCCAGCATTTT. Translation gives CASSYYSNQPQHF.